Shown below are 13 T cell receptor beta chains from a single sample sequenced in a study of blood T cell repertoires in COVID-19 (dated by TCRdb to 2019 to 2021). Library preparation used the immunoSEQ multiplex PCR assay. TCRdb carries this immuneACCESS record with in-frame sequences only. Its versions omit some clonotypes, under half of them owing to an unresolved V gene in the studies checked, with the rest unexplained. Here the sample has hundreds of thousands of clones; more than 80% occur a single time. The ten top clones hold roughly 0.95% of the sample. The material sequenced was PBMCs or T cells enriched from blood (not recorded which). All receptors derive from a man in his fifties who had been exposed to COVID-19.

V usage is TRBV5-4 and J usage is TRBJ1-1; D is perhaps TRBD1 (5 bases). CDR1 is SGHNT, CDR2 YYREEE, per germline (reference sequence). With 1 base removed from V and 1 base from J, the gap between germline ends came to 8 bases. The length of the CDR3 is 14 residues. CDR3 region: CASSLIDRNTEAFF. DNA for the CDR3: TGTGCCAGCAGCTTGATCGACAGGAACACTGAAGCTTTCTTT.

V is TRBV5-1 and J is TRBJ2-7; 13 bases are a match to TRBD2. Trimming removed 4 bases from V and 3 bases from J; junction bases left unmatched: 4. Per germline, CDR1 SGHRS and CDR2 YFSETQ. The CDR3 is 15 amino acids. The CDR3 DNA sequence: TGCGCCAGCAGCCAGGGACTAGCGGGGCTCTACGAGCAGTACGTC. Amino acids: CASSQGLAGLYEQYV.

The J gene is TRBJ2-3, the V gene TRBV18; TRBD2 aligns across 7 bases. V gave up 4 bases and J gave up 1 base; unmatched junction bases: 11. CDR3 length: 17 residues. CDR1 and CDR2 (germline): KGHSH, LQKENI. The DNA of the CDR3 is TGTGCCAGCTCACTTCTCGTGGGCGGGAGAGGCACAGATACGCAGTATTTT. It encodes CASSLLVGGRGTDTQYF.

This clone was seen just once. The rearrangement joins TRBV5-1 to TRBJ1-1; D might be TRBD1 (6 bases). Germline V lookup: CDR1 SGHRS, CDR2 YFSETQ. V was trimmed by 0 bases and J by 2 bases, leaving 14 bases between them. This CDR3 has 16 amino acids. CDR3 coding DNA: TGCGCCAGCAGCTTGGCGGCAGGGGCTCTAAACACTGAAGCTTTCTTT. Protein product: CASSLAAGALNTEAFF.

The rearrangement links TRBV5-1 to TRBJ2-1; D gene ambiguous. Germline V gene data show CDR1 as SGHRS and CDR2 as YFSETQ. V lost 0 bases, J lost 8 bases, and 18 bases lay in between. The CDR3 spans 16 residues. The CDR3, as DNA: TGCGCCAGCAGCTTGGGAGGTTGGGTTTCCGCCGATGAGCAGTTCTTC. It specifies CASSLGGWVSADEQFF.

J is TRBJ1-5 and V is TRBV5-5; possible D gene TRBD1, 6 bases. CDR1 and CDR2 (germline): SGHKS, YYEKEE (reference sequence). Trimming left V 1 base short and J 0 bases short, with 8 bases between. CDR3 size: 15 residues. This CDR3 is CASSLIGGSNQPQHF. DNA for the CDR3: TGTGCCAGCAGCTTGATAGGGGGTAGCAATCAGCCCCAGCATTTT.

The rearrangement joins TRBV9 to TRBJ1-1; D unresolved. Trimming took off 0 bases at V and 1 base at J, with 10 bases between the two ends. There are 15 residues in the CDR3. Germline CDR1 SGDLS, CDR2 YYNGEE. The CDR3 DNA reads as TGTGCCAGCAGCGTAGGGGCAACGTGGAACACTGAAGCTTTCTTT. This codes for CASSVGATWNTEAFF.

V gene TRBV6-5 combines with J gene TRBJ1-1; 7 bases are shared with TRBD1. The germline gives CDR1 MNHEY, CDR2 SVGAGI. Losses at the gene ends were 6 bases for V and 5 bases for J; bases not matched to a gene: 6. This CDR3 contains 13 residues. CDR3 nucleotides: TGTGCCAGCAGGGTGCCAGGGGGAACTGAAGCTTTCTTT. Protein: CASRVPGGTEAFF.

This rearrangement joins TRBV10-3 to TRBJ1-6, with D perhaps TRBD1 (5 bases). The CDR3 runs 16 residues. Trimming took 0 bases from V and 2 from J, leaving 8 bases between them. From germline, CDR1 is ENHRY and CDR2 SYGVKD. The CDR3 bases are TGTGCCATCAGTGAGTCTCCGACAGCCTATAATTCACCCCTCCACTTT. Translation gives CAISESPTAYNSPLHF.

The chain is built from TRBV15 and TRBJ2-7, with 12 bases matching TRBD2. Looked up from germline, CDR1 is LNHNV and CDR2 is YYDKDF (reference sequence). J was trimmed by 0 bases and V by 0 bases; bases with no gene match: 3. The CDR3 length is 17 residues. The CDR3 region has the DNA TGTGCCACCAGCAGAGAAGGACTAGCGGGGAGCTCCTACGAGCAGTACGTC. Translating gives CATSREGLAGSSYEQYV.

The chain employs TRBV5-1 and TRBJ2-2, with D possibly TRBD2 on 6 matching bases. The CDR3 consists of 19 residues. In germline, CDR1 is SGHRS, CDR2 YFSETQ. V was pared by 1 base and J by 2 bases, with 21 bases between. The CDR3 region is CASSLHIAASFGNTGELFF. In nucleotides, the CDR3 is TGCGCCAGCAGCTTGCATATAGCGGCTTCTTTCGGTAACACCGGGGAGCTGTTTTTT.

The chain employs TRBV24-1 and TRBJ2-2, with D possibly TRBD2 on 6 matching bases. Per the germline V gene, CDR1 is KGHDR and CDR2 is SFDVKD. CDR3 length equals 14 residues. Deletions cut 8 bases from V and 4 bases from J, with 13 bases between. The CDR3 sequence is CATKEGLSTGELFF. CDR3 DNA: TGTGCCACCAAGGAGGGCTTGAGCACCGGGGAGCTGTTTTTT.

The chain joins TRBV3-1 (or the pseudogene TRBV3-2) to TRBJ1-2; D might be TRBD1 (5 bases). The V end was cut by 0 bases, the J end by 5 bases, with 10 bases between. Germline V gene sequence: CDR1 LGHDT, CDR2 YNNKEL (reference sequence). This CDR3 is 14 amino acids long. CDR3 loop: CASSQEAGVYGYTF. CDR3 DNA sequence: TGTGCCAGCAGCCAAGAAGCGGGGGTTTATGGCTACACCTTC.